This T cell receptor beta chain was documented in a study of CD8 T cells in Susac syndrome. Random-hexamer reverse transcription was applied to roughly 0.5 to 1 ug RNA. TCRdb analysed the immunoSEQ multiplex PCR reads with MiXCR anew, one entry per CDR3 protein. This sample has roughly 120,000 distinct CDR3 sequences, with 94% found just once. V dropped 5 bases and J dropped 0 bases, with 8 bases sitting between them. The CDR3 runs to 14 residues. Germline V gene data show CDR1 as LNHNV and CDR2 as YYDKDF (reference sequence). V is TRBV15 and J is TRBJ1-5; TRBD1 might be the D (5 bases). The origin of this receptor is a human donor with multiple sclerosis. The sequencing sample was made of CD4+ T cells from PBMCs. The CDR3 DNA is TGTGCCACCAGCGGGGGGGGTAGCAATCAGCCCCAGCATTTT. Translated: CATSGGGSNQPQHF.